The entry below describes one T cell receptor beta chain. Its matching antigen is unknown. At collection, donors were nominally healthy, but unrecorded immune exposures were probable. This record comes from a study of cytomegalovirus exposure and HLA in healthy donors. Overall study context: Around 80 million unique TCRs from HLA-typed donors were held in an early data release.

General study results and limits: Highly shared sequence variants in one cluster were likely a sequencing artifact. TCR beta chains associated with HLA were, in a later analysis, more clonally expanded than equally common others.

The primer mix had 60 Vbeta and 13 Jbeta primers. Clones were read by immunoSEQ multiplex PCR, and TCRdb kept only the in-frame ones, dropping some. The table has some 150,000 clones, around 88% seen once; the top ten hold 0.65% to 0.9%. V lost 6 bases, J lost 8 bases, and 19 bases lay in between. This CDR3 is 14 amino acids long. The germline V gene has CDR1 MDHEN and CDR2 SYDVKM. The chain uses TRBV28 and TRBJ1-2, with a possible D match to TRBD1 (5 bases). The receptor was derived from a woman aged 25 to 39 in good health and CMV-seronegative. Sequencing used PBMCs. CDR3 region: CASRSPNPGGGYTF. For the CDR3, the DNA is TGTGCCAGCAGGTCACCTAACCCCGGGGGGGGCTACACCTTC.